The clone carrying this T cell receptor beta chain was recorded many times. Its antigen is unidentified. Exclusion covered patients with other autoimmune diseases or uncontrolled infections (as well as pregnancy or lactation). Establishment of the diagnosis relied upon clinical symptoms, serum thyroxine, TRAb, thyroid ultrasound and orbital computed tomography. Isolation of PBMCs was performed using around 9.5 ml of fresh peripheral blood. Amplified material comprised TCR beta CDR3 regions derived from RNA transcripts. HTBI primers primed a first-round RT-PCR, and a second-round multiplex PCR followed. TCRdb reprocessed the multiplex PCR reads with MiXCR, giving one entry per CDR3 protein. The sample lists about 740,000 distinct CDR3 sequences; roughly two fifths were seen once. The CDR3 has 14 amino acids. V trimming: 7 bases; J trimming: 4 bases; junction bases outside the gene matches: 9. The sample originates from a study of Graves' ophthalmopathy and Graves' hyperthyroidism.

Study findings and constraints: Among expanded thyroid clonotypes above 0.001 frequency, most also occurred in blood.

This TCR came from an adult man with Graves' ophthalmopathy. Sequencing was done on a sample of peripheral blood. The rearrangement links TRBV12-3 or TRBV12-4 to TRBJ1-1; 7 positions match TRBD1. The CDR3 here is CASNSTGRSTEAFF. For the CDR3, the DNA is TGTGCCAGCAACTCGACAGGGAGGAGCACTGAAGCTTTCTTT.